A selection of T cell receptor beta chains follows, all from one sample in a study of CD8+ T cells in alopecia areata. TCRdb keeps only in-frame clones here, not all; method: immunoSEQ multiplex PCR. Among under 250,000 clones, about 61% were seen once, and the ten largest hold around 5.1%. Sequencing used CD8+ T cells sorted from blood. Source of these receptors: a human donor in good health. The CDR3 runs from the conserved cysteine through the conserved F or W. A D gene is named only where the DNA matches it firmly. The size entry is marked missing in some rows and otherwise reads once, few, many or a size class.

j_gene,v_gene,abundance,d_gene,CDR3aa,CDR3nt
TRBJ2-1,TRBV7-8,few,TRBD2,CASSSNMGGGADEQFF,TGTGCCAGCAGCTCAAACATGGGCGGGGGGGCCGATGAGCAGTTCTTC
TRBJ2-1,TRBV29-1,few,.,CSALFSSGQFF,TGCAGCGCCCTGTTCAGTAGCGGGCAGTTCTTC
TRBJ1-4,TRBV13,.,TRBD1,CASSSGQGFEKLFF,TGTGCCAGCAGCTCCGGACAGGGTTTCGAAAAACTGTTTTTT
TRBJ2-5,TRBV2,few,.,CASSEIGEARGPFQETQYF,TGTGCCAGCAGTGAAATCGGGGAGGCGCGGGGGCCTTTTCAAGAGACCCAGTACTTC
TRBJ2-2,TRBV23-1,.,TRBD1,CASSVLLLTGGTGELFF,TGCGCCAGCAGCGTGCTTCTATTAACAGGGGGCACCGGGGAGCTGTTTTTT
TRBJ2-1,TRBV4-1,.,TRBD2,CASSLERGYYNEQFF,TGCGCCAGCAGCCTTGAGCGGGGGTATTACAATGAGCAGTTCTTC
TRBJ2-7,TRBV2,.,TRBD1,CAITAGTGDYYEQYF,TGTGCCATTACCGCCGGGACAGGGGATTATTACGAGCAGTACTTC
TRBJ2-7,TRBV4-1,.,TRBD2,CASSQDRSSGAHEQYF,TGCGCCAGCAGCCAAGATCGGAGTAGCGGGGCCCACGAGCAGTACTTC
TRBJ2-7,TRBV30,.,.,CAWSVFLGPQYF,TGTGCCTGGAGTGTTTTTTTGGGTCCGCAGTACTTC
TRBJ1-5,TRBV19,.,.,CASSILESNQPQHF,TGTGCCAGTAGTATACTTGAGAGCAATCAGCCCCAGCATTTT
TRBJ1-5,TRBV29-1,.,.,CSVGWRGSNQPQHF,TGCAGCGTTGGATGGAGGGGTAGCAATCAGCCCCAGCATTTT
TRBJ1-1,TRBV19,.,.,CASKQGVEAFF,TGTGCCAGTAAACAGGGCGTTGAAGCTTTCTTT
TRBJ2-5,TRBV11-2,once,TRBD2,CASSFESGGRGETQYF,TGTGCCAGCAGCTTCGAGAGCGGGGGACGCGGGGAGACCCAGTACTTC
TRBJ1-2,TRBV29-1,.,.,CSDGTDGYTF,TGCAGCGACGGGACGGATGGCTACACCTTC
TRBJ1-4,TRBV7-9,few,.,CASIRRGIDEKLFF,TGTGCCAGCATCAGGCGGGGGATTGATGAAAAACTGTTTTTT
TRBJ1-5,TRBV19,.,.,CASREGPQPQHF,TGTGCCAGTCGGGAGGGGCCTCAGCCCCAGCATTTT
TRBJ1-2,TRBV6-5,.,TRBD1,CASRPGTAYGYTF,TGTGCCAGCAGGCCCGGGACAGCCTATGGCTACACCTTC
TRBJ2-6,TRBV2,few,.,CASSERVSGANVLTF,TGTGCCAGCAGTGAAAGGGTCTCTGGGGCCAACGTCCTGACTTTC
TRBJ1-5,TRBV4-1,.,.,CASSWGDQPQHF,TGCGCCAGCAGTTGGGGGGATCAGCCCCAGCATTTT
TRBJ2-5,TRBV25-1,.,.,CASSEYPAEQETQYF,TGTGCCAGCAGTGAATACCCTGCGGAGCAAGAGACCCAGTACTTC
TRBJ2-1,TRBV5-6,.,TRBD2,CASSLYGGANEQFF,TGTGCCAGCAGCTTGTACGGGGGGGCCAATGAGCAGTTCTTC
TRBJ2-7,TRBV27,.,.,CASSLDSRYEQYF,TGTGCCAGCAGTTTGGACAGTCGCTACGAGCAGTACTTC
TRBJ2-7,TRBV5-6,.,.,CASSGQTTYEQYF,TGTGCCAGCAGCGGACAGACAACCTACGAGCAGTACTTC
TRBJ2-7,TRBV27,.,.,CASSSGQGPYEQYF,TGTGCCAGCAGTTCGGGACAAGGACCCTACGAGCAGTACTTC
TRBJ2-7,TRBV6-8,.,TRBD1,CASSYSLGQGTYEQYF,TGTGCCAGCAGTTACTCGTTAGGACAGGGAACCTACGAGCAGTACTTC
TRBJ1-1,TRBV30,few,TRBD1,CAGGSRGMGGTEAFF,TGTGCCGGTGGGTCCAGGGGGATGGGCGGCACTGAAGCTTTCTTT
TRBJ1-6,TRBV27,.,.,CAAGYNSPLHF,TGCGCGGCGGGTTATAATTCACCCCTCCACTTT
TRBJ2-2,TRBV5-1,few,.,CASSLLPGRGTGELFF,TGCGCCAGCAGCTTGCTCCCGGGGCGAGGGACCGGGGAGCTGTTTTTT
TRBJ2-1,TRBV29-1,.,TRBD2,CSGTGGEQFF,TGCAGCGGTACGGGGGGTGAGCAGTTCTTC
TRBJ2-6,TRBV5-1,.,.,CASSLLVQGSSGANVLTF,TGCGCCAGCAGCTTGTTGGTACAAGGCAGCTCTGGGGCCAACGTCCTGACTTTC
TRBJ2-5,TRBV5-1,.,.,CASSLMGEETQYF,TGCGCCAGCAGCTTGATGGGAGAGGAGACCCAGTACTTC
TRBJ1-5,TRBV7-3,.,.,CAPFRQPQHF,TGTGCCCCTTTCCGGCAGCCCCAGCATTTT
TRBJ1-1,TRBV28,.,.,CASSPRQVSMNTEAFF,TGTGCCAGCAGCCCCAGGCAAGTTTCCATGAACACTGAAGCTTTCTTT
TRBJ1-5,TRBV6-6,few,.,CASGSGAVDQPQHF,TGTGCCAGCGGAAGTGGGGCAGTCGATCAGCCCCAGCATTTT
TRBJ1-4,TRBV6-5,.,TRBD1,CASSYEGAGEKLFF,TGTGCCAGCAGTTACGAGGGGGCCGGTGAAAAACTGTTTTTT
TRBJ1-5,TRBV12-5,few,.,CASGFAGANQPQHF,TGTGCTAGTGGTTTCGCGGGGGCAAATCAGCCCCAGCATTTT
TRBJ2-1,TRBV29-1,.,TRBD1,CSVGRGIYNEQFF,TGCAGCGTTGGCAGGGGGATTTACAATGAGCAGTTCTTC
TRBJ2-7,TRBV2,.,TRBD1,CASRGDRGLGGYEQYF,TGTGCCAGCAGGGGCGACAGGGGCCTAGGTGGATACGAGCAGTACTTC
TRBJ1-1,TRBV6-5,.,.,CASSYTGNTEAFF,TGTGCCAGCAGTTACACGGGGAACACTGAAGCTTTCTTT
TRBJ1-2,TRBV9,.,.,CASSVGGGQNLLGYTF,TGTGCCAGCAGCGTAGGGGGTGGGCAGAACCTATTGGGCTACACCTTC
TRBJ2-5,TRBV6-1,few,TRBD1,CASSDKDRAETQYF,TGTGCCAGCAGTGATAAGGACAGGGCAGAGACCCAGTACTTC
TRBJ1-4,TRBV11-2,few,.,CASSNRGEKLFF,TGTGCCAGCAGTAACCGGGGTGAAAAACTGTTTTTT